Listed here are 15 T cell receptor beta chains from one sample, sequenced in a study of early T cells in non-severe SARS-CoV-2 infection. TCRdb recomputed calls from the 5' RACE reads with MiXCR, one row per CDR3 protein. The sample includes tens of thousands of distinct CDR3 sequences, 5% to 6.5% of them seen just once. This specimen was whole blood, taken at baseline. The receptors stem from an adult who was a healthcare worker with PCR-confirmed SARS-CoV-2 infection or an uninfected control (not recorded which).

This clonotype was found many times. The chain carries TRBV6-5 and TRBJ1-2, with no clear D. The CDR3 extends over 13 amino acids. The V gene lost 0 bases and the J gene lost 2 bases, with 4 bases spanning the gap. Germline CDR1 and CDR2: MNHEY and SVGAGI. The CDR3 nucleotides read TGTGCCAGCAGTTACTCGGAAAACTATGGCTACACCTTC. Protein sequence: CASSYSENYGYTF.

This clonotype occurred many times. This rearrangement joins TRBV7-2 to TRBJ2-5; D call uncertain. CDR1 and CDR2 from the germline V gene are SGHTA and FQGNSA. Trimming cost V 5 bases and J 1 base, with 8 bases left between them. The CDR3 has 13 residues. In nucleotides, the CDR3 is TGTGCCAGCAGCCGAAGGTTCCAAGAGACCCAGTACTTC. It codes for CASSRRFQETQYF.

This clonotype was seen ten or more times. The chain links TRBV28 to TRBJ1-5; D is possibly TRBD1 (6 bases). Trimming cost V 8 bases and J 4 bases, with 18 bases left between them. The V gene's germline CDR1 is MDHEN and CDR2 SYDVKM. CDR3 length: 15 amino acids. CDR3 nucleotide sequence: TGTGCCAGCCGCCCCGGGGGCGTTGGGAATCAGCCCCAGCATTTT. It is translated as CASRPGGVGNQPQHF.

Ten or more counts support this clonotype. The V and J genes are TRBV11-2 and TRBJ1-3; a weak D match, TRBD1 (5 bases). V lost 4 bases and J lost 4, with 14 bases in between. Germline CDR1 reads SGHAT; CDR2 reads FQNNGV. The CDR3 is 15 residues long. The CDR3 protein is CASSWRGDRGNTIYF. CDR3 DNA: TGTGCCAGCAGCTGGAGAGGCGACAGAGGAAACACCATATATTTT.

This clonotype was observed a handful of times. The chain has TRBV19 and TRBJ1-5; 11 nucleotides match TRBD1. The CDR3 loop spans 16 amino acids. CDR1 and CDR2 from the germline V gene are LNHDA and SQIVND (reference sequence). With V trimmed by 10 bases and J by 0 bases, 8 bases remained unmatched. The CDR3 bases are TGTGCCACGCTAGGCGGGACAGGGGGTAGCAATCAGCCCCAGCATTTT. Translating gives CATLGGTGGSNQPQHF.

This clonotype was recorded a few times. This sequence joins TRBV20-1 and TRBJ1-5; D gene unclear. V was clipped by 3 bases and J by 2 bases, with 5 bases between them. CDR1 DFQATT and CDR2 SNEGSKA come from the germline V gene (reference sequence). This CDR3 is built from 12 residues. In DNA form, the CDR3 reads TGCAGTGCTAGTTTGGGCAATCAGCCCCAGCATTTT. Residues: CSASLGNQPQHF.

The chain couples TRBV29-1 to TRBJ1-1; 7 nucleotides match TRBD1. Trimming removed 8 bases from V and 4 bases from J; junction bases left unmatched: 13. Germline CDR1 reads SQVTM; CDR2 reads ANQGSEA. The CDR3 runs 14 residues. CDR3 sequence (DNA): TGCAGCTCCAGGGTAGGACAGGAGGGCACTGAAGCTTTCTTT. It encodes CSSRVGQEGTEAFF.

This clonotype showed up many times. The genes are TRBV13 and TRBJ2-3; perhaps TRBD2 as D (7 bases). The V gene's germline CDR1 is PRHDT and CDR2 FYEKMQ (reference sequence). Trimming shortened V by 0 bases and J by 2 bases, and 21 bases separated the two germline ends. The CDR3 loop spans 19 amino acids. The CDR3 nucleotides read TGTGCCAGCAGCTTAGGCCTAAGGGGGACTACCGAGTTCACAGATACGCAGTATTTT. Translated: CASSLGLRGTTEFTDTQYF.

The chain employs TRBV12-3 or TRBV12-4 and TRBJ1-5; TRBD1 is a possible D gene (5 bases). The germline V and J ends were trimmed by 6 bases and 0 bases, with 9 bases remaining between them. CDR3 size: 14 residues. This chain's CDR3 is CASRQDISNQPQHF. The CDR3 DNA is TGTGCCAGCAGGCAGGACATTAGCAATCAGCCCCAGCATTTT.

The CDR3 sequence: CASSEGTAQETQYF. The CDR3 nucleotides read TGTGCCAGCAGCGAAGGGACAGCCCAAGAGACCCAGTACTTC. V is TRBV7-3 and J is TRBJ2-5; 7 bases match TRBD1. Germline CDR1 is SGHTA and CDR2 is FQGTGA. This CDR3 is 14 amino acids long. V gave up 5 bases and J gave up 1 base; unmatched junction bases: 4.

This clonotype was seen a few times. The rearrangement links TRBV6-1 to TRBJ2-7; 8 nucleotides agree with TRBD2. Germline lookup yields CDR1 MNHNS and CDR2 SASEGT. The CDR3 spans 15 residues. After removal of 1 base from V and 0 bases from J, the junction contained 2 bases not matched to a gene. The CDR3 nucleotides read TGTGCCAGCAGTGAAGTGAGCGGGAGCTCCTACGAGCAGTACTTC. Protein sequence: CASSEVSGSSYEQYF.

The sample holds a few counts of this clonotype. This chain uses TRBV24-1 with TRBJ2-3; D may be TRBD1 (5 bases). Germline CDR1 and CDR2: KGHDR and SFDVKD. V was pared by 7 bases and J by 0 bases, with 7 bases between. The CDR3 is made up of 13 amino acids. CDR3 protein: CATRDTSTDTQYF. As DNA, the CDR3 is TGTGCCACCAGGGACACTAGCACAGATACGCAGTATTTT.

The rearrangement joins TRBV28 to TRBJ2-7; D remains ambiguous. CDR3 size: 14 residues. The germline V gene has CDR1 MDHEN and CDR2 SYDVKM. V was pared by 2 bases and J by 3 bases, with 11 bases between. The CDR3 reads CASSLPLHIYEQYF. The CDR3 DNA reads as TGTGCCAGCAGTTTACCCCTCCACATCTACGAGCAGTACTTC.

This rearrangement joins TRBV12-3 or TRBV12-4 to TRBJ1-1, with D hard to call. Trimming took off 6 bases at V and 8 bases at J, with 10 bases between the two ends. The CDR3 consists of 11 residues. The CDR3 loop is CASSKGREAFF. The CDR3 region has the DNA TGTGCCAGCAGCAAAGGCCGGGAAGCTTTCTTT.

This clonotype was seen ten or more times. This chain uses TRBV14 with TRBJ2-4; D is undetermined. The CDR3 consists of 13 residues. V lost 3 bases and J lost 9, with 12 bases in between. Germline V CDR1 and CDR2: SGHDN, FVKESK. CDR3 sequence (DNA): TGTGCCAGCAGCCAGCTCGCTTCAGGCATTCAGTACTTC. Amino acids: CASSQLASGIQYF.